Listed below are T cell receptor beta chains from one sample, sequenced in a study of cytomegalovirus exposure and HLA in healthy donors. Measured with immunoSEQ multiplex PCR; TCRdb has only the in-frame clones, and not every one. This sample has fewer than 150,000 clones; roughly 70% occur once, and the top ten carry 7.5% to 9%. Sequencing was carried out using PBMCs. The receptor set was obtained from a man between 18 and 29 years old in good health and CMV-seropositive. The CDR3 runs from the conserved cysteine through the conserved F or W. A D gene is named only where the DNA matches it firmly. Clone size is shown for a subset of rows, as once, few, many or a class of expanded clone.

cdr3_length: 15; clone_size: -; v_call: TRBV6-1; d_call: -; j_call: TRBJ1-4; cdr3_nt: TGTGCCAGCAGTGAATGGCGACCGCAGGGGGAAAAACTGTTTTTT; cdr3_aa: CASSEWRPQGEKLFF
cdr3_length: 16; clone_size: -; v_call: TRBV29-1; d_call: TRBD2; j_call: TRBJ2-2; cdr3_nt: TGCAGCGTCATGGGCGATTGGCGGGGGTTGACCGGGGAGCTGTTTTTT; cdr3_aa: CSVMGDWRGLTGELFF
cdr3_length: 15; clone_size: few; v_call: TRBV7-9; d_call: -; j_call: TRBJ2-5; cdr3_nt: TGTGCCAGCACCCCGCCCACGTGGCAACAAGAGACCCAGTACTTC; cdr3_aa: CASTPPTWQQETQYF
cdr3_length: 13; clone_size: few; v_call: TRBV7-9; d_call: -; j_call: TRBJ1-2; cdr3_nt: TGTGCCAGCAGCCGGACAGACGCGAACGGCTACACCTTC; cdr3_aa: CASSRTDANGYTF
cdr3_length: 16; clone_size: -; v_call: TRBV5-1; d_call: TRBD1; j_call: TRBJ1-4; cdr3_nt: TGCGCCAGCAGCCCGAGACAGGGGGCAAGTGAGGAAAAACTGTTTTTT; cdr3_aa: CASSPRQGASEEKLFF
cdr3_length: 16; clone_size: -; v_call: TRBV4-1; d_call: TRBD2; j_call: TRBJ2-3; cdr3_nt: TGCGCCAGCAGCCTGGGACTAGCGGGTTTCACAGATACGCAGTATTTT; cdr3_aa: CASSLGLAGFTDTQYF
cdr3_length: 14; clone_size: -; v_call: TRBV27; d_call: -; j_call: TRBJ1-3; cdr3_nt: TGTGCCAGCAGCCTAACAGGTGCTGGAAACACCATATATTTT; cdr3_aa: CASSLTGAGNTIYF
cdr3_length: 13; clone_size: -; v_call: TRBV11-3; d_call: -; j_call: TRBJ1-1; cdr3_nt: TGTGCCAGCAGCTTCCTCGGGAGCACTGAAGCTTTCTTT; cdr3_aa: CASSFLGSTEAFF
cdr3_length: 14; clone_size: -; v_call: TRBV4-1; d_call: TRBD1; j_call: TRBJ1-2; cdr3_nt: TGCGCCAGCAGTCGACAGGGGTCTAACTATGGCTACACCTTC; cdr3_aa: CASSRQGSNYGYTF
cdr3_length: 13; clone_size: -; v_call: TRBV27; d_call: TRBD1; j_call: TRBJ2-7; cdr3_nt: TGTGCCAGCAGCAGGGACAGCTCCTACGAGCAGTACTTC; cdr3_aa: CASSRDSSYEQYF
cdr3_length: 13; clone_size: -; v_call: TRBV6-5; d_call: -; j_call: TRBJ2-5; cdr3_nt: TGTGCCAGCAGTTCCCTAGAGGGAGAGACCCAGTACTTC; cdr3_aa: CASSSLEGETQYF
cdr3_length: 12; clone_size: -; v_call: TRBV30; d_call: -; j_call: TRBJ2-7; cdr3_nt: TGTGCCTGGTCAGGGGTGTCCTACGAGCAGTACTTC; cdr3_aa: CAWSGVSYEQYF
cdr3_length: 12; clone_size: -; v_call: TRBV6-5; d_call: -; j_call: TRBJ1-2; cdr3_nt: TGTGCCAGCTGGCGGGGGGCCGGTGGCTACACCTTC; cdr3_aa: CASWRGAGGYTF
cdr3_length: 17; clone_size: few; v_call: TRBV6-1; d_call: TRBD2; j_call: TRBJ2-1; cdr3_nt: TGTGCCAGCAGTGAATTGGGCGGGGGTCTCGTAAACAATGAGCAGTTCTTC; cdr3_aa: CASSELGGGLVNNEQFF
cdr3_length: 15; clone_size: -; v_call: TRBV29-1; d_call: TRBD1; j_call: TRBJ2-3; cdr3_nt: TGCAGCGTTGCGGGCGGACAGGCTCGCACAGATACGCAGTATTTT; cdr3_aa: CSVAGGQARTDTQYF
cdr3_length: 13; clone_size: -; v_call: TRBV27; d_call: -; j_call: TRBJ1-5; cdr3_nt: TGTGCCAGCAGTTTATCGTCGGAGCAGCCCCAGCATTTT; cdr3_aa: CASSLSSEQPQHF
cdr3_length: 20; clone_size: -; v_call: TRBV30; d_call: TRBD2; j_call: TRBJ2-2; cdr3_nt: TGTGCCTGGAGTCCGTCGCGCGCTCCATCTAGCGGGGGCTGCACCGGGGAGCTGTTTTTT; cdr3_aa: CAWSPSRAPSSGGCTGELFF
cdr3_length: 12; clone_size: -; v_call: TRBV7-2; d_call: -; j_call: TRBJ2-5; cdr3_nt: TGTGCCAGCAGCCGGGACTTTAAGTCCCAGTACTTC; cdr3_aa: CASSRDFKSQYF
cdr3_length: 13; clone_size: -; v_call: TRBV6-5; d_call: -; j_call: TRBJ1-5; cdr3_nt: TGTGCCAGCAGACAGGGCTTAGGGCAGCCCCAGCATTTT; cdr3_aa: CASRQGLGQPQHF
cdr3_length: 13; clone_size: -; v_call: TRBV5-4; d_call: -; j_call: TRBJ1-3; cdr3_nt: TGTGCCAGCAGCTTCGAAGCCAGAAACACCATATATTTT; cdr3_aa: CASSFEARNTIYF
cdr3_length: 12; clone_size: -; v_call: TRBV7-9; d_call: -; j_call: TRBJ1-1; cdr3_nt: TGTGCCAGCAGCTTAGGTGTCTACGAAGCTTTCTTT; cdr3_aa: CASSLGVYEAFF
cdr3_length: 14; clone_size: -; v_call: TRBV5-1; d_call: -; j_call: TRBJ2-5; cdr3_nt: TGCGCCAGCAGCTTGGGACTCGGACAAGAGACCCAGTACTTC; cdr3_aa: CASSLGLGQETQYF
cdr3_length: 12; clone_size: -; v_call: TRBV4-1; d_call: -; j_call: TRBJ1-2; cdr3_nt: TGCGCCAGCAGCCTCCCAGGGCGGATCAGCACCTTC; cdr3_aa: CASSLPGRISTF
cdr3_length: 14; clone_size: few; v_call: TRBV6-1; d_call: TRBD1; j_call: TRBJ1-2; cdr3_nt: TGTGCCAGCAGTGAGCAGGGGGGAAGCTATGGCTACACCTTC; cdr3_aa: CASSEQGGSYGYTF
cdr3_length: 13; clone_size: -; v_call: TRBV27; d_call: -; j_call: TRBJ2-2; cdr3_nt: TGTGCCAGCAGTTTACACGGGACCGGGGAGCTGTTTTTT; cdr3_aa: CASSLHGTGELFF
cdr3_length: 15; clone_size: -; v_call: TRBV7-9; d_call: TRBD1; j_call: TRBJ1-3; cdr3_nt: TGTGCCAGCAGCTCCTCAGGACAGGGGGGCGACACCATATATTTT; cdr3_aa: CASSSSGQGGDTIYF
cdr3_length: 15; clone_size: -; v_call: TRBV6-5; d_call: -; j_call: TRBJ2-6; cdr3_nt: TGTGCCAGCAGTTACTCGAGCTCTGGGGCCAACGTCCTGACTTTC; cdr3_aa: CASSYSSSGANVLTF
cdr3_length: 16; clone_size: medium-sized; v_call: TRBV7-9; d_call: TRBD2; j_call: TRBJ2-1; cdr3_nt: TGTGCCAGCAGCTTGGGACTAGCGGGGGGTAGGAATGAGCAGTTCTTC; cdr3_aa: CASSLGLAGGRNEQFF
cdr3_length: 15; clone_size: -; v_call: TRBV19; d_call: TRBD1; j_call: TRBJ2-7; cdr3_nt: TGTGCCAGTAGTCACGGGACAGGAAACACCTACGAGCAGTACTTC; cdr3_aa: CASSHGTGNTYEQYF